Given below is one T cell receptor beta chain in context. Its antigen is unknown. This specimen belongs to a study of T-cell reconstitution after alpha-beta-depleted transplantation in children. Study results and caveats: There were some patients whose high TCRbeta diversity at day 60 came from surviving recipient T cells and thymic progenitors. Reports say that about two months after transplant, the alpha-beta T cells came out of several hundred graft clones that had expanded. T-cell numbers and diversity one year post-transplant derived largely from freshly generated T cells.

For TCRbeta, the library was prepared with unique molecular identifiers. TCRdb itself ran the PCR reads through MiXCR, one entry per CDR3 protein. The table has hundreds of thousands of distinct CDR3 sequences, about an eighth seen once. Germline V lookup: CDR1 SGHRS, CDR2 YFSETQ. The CDR3 consists of 17 residues. Trimming took off 3 bases at V and 1 base at J, with 18 bases between the two ends. The chain links TRBV5-1 to TRBJ2-3; D might be TRBD2 (6 bases). The source was PBMCs, mostly from graft donor cells, collected 360 days after TCRalphabeta/CD19-depleted stem cell transplant. This clonotype was sampled from a male patient younger than 18 who had a stem cell transplant for acute myeloid leukemia, so the T cells may come from the graft donor. CDR3 amino acids: CASSSGLLALGTDTQYF. The CDR3 coding sequence is TGCGCCAGCAGCTCCGGCCTACTAGCTCTTGGCACAGATACGCAGTATTTT.